Listed below are T cell receptor beta chains from one sample, sequenced in a study of beta chain features in type 1 diabetes. The repertoire was sequenced with immunoSEQ multiplex PCR; TCRdb's copy has only in-frame clones and lacks some. The sample has under 500,000 clones, about 32% seen once. Sequencing input: naive CD4+ T cells from blood. All receptors come from a man between 18 and 35 years old in good health. CDR3s include the opening cysteine and the closing phenylalanine or tryptophan. The D gene is left open where the match is weak. The size entry is marked missing in some rows and otherwise reads once, few, many or a size class.

v_call,d_call,clone_size,j_call,cdr3_aa,cdr3_nt
TRBV29-1,NA,few,TRBJ2-7,CSVEEERGTEQYF,TGCAGCGTTGAAGAAGAGAGGGGTACCGAGCAGTACTTC
TRBV7-9,TRBD2,few,TRBJ2-7,CASSPAGLAYTYEQYF,TGTGCCAGCAGCCCCGCAGGACTAGCGTACACCTACGAGCAGTACTTC
TRBV10-3,NA,NA,TRBJ2-7,CAIRVGDEQYF,TGTGCCATCAGGGTTGGGGACGAGCAGTACTTC
TRBV7-9,NA,NA,TRBJ2-3,CASSQFRDPGMDTQYF,TGTGCCAGCAGCCAATTCCGGGACCCCGGGATGGATACGCAGTATTTT
TRBV28,NA,NA,TRBJ2-3,CASSHAGRNKDTQYF,TGTGCCAGCAGTCATGCGGGGCGAAACAAGGATACGCAGTATTTT
TRBV9,NA,NA,TRBJ2-5,CASSVAGEETQYF,TGTGCCAGCAGCGTAGCGGGAGAAGAGACCCAGTACTTC
TRBV2,NA,NA,TRBJ2-4,CASSEQDQNIQYF,TGTGCCAGCAGTGAGCAGGATCAAAACATTCAGTACTTC
TRBV29-1,TRBD1,few,TRBJ2-3,CSVEKNRGSTDTQYF,TGCAGCGTTGAGAAGAACAGGGGGTCCACAGATACGCAGTATTTT
TRBV10-3,TRBD1,NA,TRBJ2-7,CAISAADRVGNEQYF,TGTGCCATCAGTGCAGCCGACAGGGTCGGCAACGAGCAGTACTTC
TRBV7-9,NA,few,TRBJ2-2,CASSFLTGRDTGELFF,TGTGCCAGCAGCTTCTTGACCGGTAGAGACACCGGGGAGCTGTTTTTT
TRBV14,TRBD2,NA,TRBJ2-1,CASSPSRTSGRAEQFF,TGTGCCAGCAGCCCTTCGAGGACTAGCGGGAGGGCTGAGCAGTTCTTC
TRBV9,NA,NA,TRBJ2-5,CAREAGPETQYF,TGTGCCAGGGAGGCAGGGCCAGAGACCCAGTACTTC
TRBV28,TRBD1,NA,TRBJ2-7,CASSSGQVYEQYF,TGTGCCAGCAGTTCGGGACAGGTCTACGAGCAGTACTTC
TRBV9,NA,NA,TRBJ2-1,CASSVGARNEQFF,TGTGCCAGCAGCGTAGGGGCCAGGAATGAGCAGTTCTTC
TRBV5-1,TRBD2,few,TRBJ2-1,CASSLGSGTFDEQFF,TGCGCCAGCAGCTTAGGTAGCGGGACTTTCGATGAGCAGTTCTTC
TRBV30,NA,NA,TRBJ2-3,CAWSPDWASTDTQYF,TGTGCCTGGAGCCCGGACTGGGCGAGCACAGATACGCAGTATTTT
TRBV30,NA,NA,TRBJ1-1,CAWSDGNTEAFF,TGTGCCTGGTCGGACGGGAACACTGAAGCTTTCTTT
TRBV4-3,NA,NA,TRBJ2-2,CASSQDRQVNTGELFF,TGCGCCAGCAGCCAAGATCGGCAGGTGAACACCGGGGAGCTGTTTTTT
TRBV25-1,TRBD2,few,TRBJ2-1,CASSEPLAGGYNEQFF,TGTGCCAGCAGTGAACCCCTAGCGGGAGGGTACAATGAGCAGTTCTTC
TRBV10-3,TRBD2,NA,TRBJ2-1,CAISLAGRDNEQFF,TGTGCCATTTCGTTAGCGGGCAGAGACAATGAGCAGTTCTTC
TRBV18,TRBD1,few,TRBJ2-7,CASSPGQGTLQYF,TGTGCCAGCTCACCGGGACAGGGAACACTGCAGTACTTC
TRBV29-1,TRBD1,few,TRBJ2-5,CSGRPTGVQETQYF,TGCAGCGGACGGCCCACAGGGGTCCAAGAGACCCAGTACTTC
TRBV29-1,NA,NA,TRBJ2-1,CSVELFSSYNEQFF,TGCAGCGTTGAATTATTTAGCTCCTACAATGAGCAGTTCTTC
TRBV7-9,NA,NA,TRBJ2-1,CASSSRDGYNEQFF,TGTGCCAGCAGCAGCCGGGACGGGTACAATGAGCAGTTCTTC
TRBV5-1,NA,few,TRBJ2-3,CASSLGQPGTDTQYF,TGCGCCAGCAGCTTAGGCCAGCCCGGCACAGATACGCAGTATTTT
TRBV25-1,TRBD1,few,TRBJ2-1,CASSEYTGTGTNEQFF,TGTGCCAGCAGTGAATATACAGGGACAGGGACAAATGAGCAGTTCTTC
TRBV5-1,TRBD2,NA,TRBJ2-1,CASSLESGSYNEQFF,TGCGCCAGCAGCTTGGAGAGCGGGAGTTACAATGAGCAGTTCTTC
TRBV5-1,TRBD2,NA,TRBJ2-1,CASSLSSGRSSYNEQFF,TGCGCCAGCAGCCTCTCTAGCGGGCGGAGCTCCTACAATGAGCAGTTCTTC
TRBV15,TRBD2,NA,TRBJ2-1,CATSSAVGLAGVNEQFF,TGTGCCACCAGCAGCGCAGTGGGACTAGCGGGAGTCAATGAGCAGTTCTTC
TRBV7-2,TRBD1,NA,TRBJ2-7,CASRGTGHDEQYF,TGTGCCAGTAGGGGGACAGGGCACGACGAGCAGTACTTC
TRBV10-3,NA,few,TRBJ2-1,CAMRYEGFNEQFF,TGTGCCATGCGCTACGAGGGATTCAATGAGCAGTTCTTC
TRBV4-3,TRBD1,few,TRBJ2-7,CASSPGQADEQYF,TGCGCCAGCAGCCCCGGACAGGCCGACGAGCAGTACTTC
TRBV27,TRBD1,few,TRBJ2-7,CASSLPGGYEQYF,TGTGCCAGCAGTTTGCCAGGGGGCTACGAGCAGTACTTC
TRBV5-1,TRBD1,NA,TRBJ2-1,CASGLGQEYNEQFF,TGCGCCAGCGGTTTGGGACAGGAGTACAATGAGCAGTTCTTC
TRBV29-1,NA,NA,TRBJ2-5,CSVVTGAETQYF,TGCAGCGTTGTAACGGGGGCAGAGACCCAGTACTTC
TRBV5-1,TRBD1,NA,TRBJ2-1,CASSVTGRGDEQFF,TGCGCCAGCAGCGTGACAGGGCGAGGCGATGAGCAGTTCTTC
TRBV28,NA,NA,TRBJ2-3,CASSSGQRTDTQYF,TGTGCCAGCAGTTCCGGACAGCGCACAGATACGCAGTATTTT
TRBV7-3,TRBD1,NA,TRBJ1-4,CASSVSGTGNEKLVF,TGTGCCAGCAGCGTATCCGGGACAGGGAATGAAAAACTGGTTTTT
TRBV13,NA,NA,TRBJ1-1,CASRAGGRNTEAFF,TGTGCCAGCAGAGCCGGTGGGCGAAACACTGAAGCTTTCTTT
TRBV2,TRBD1,NA,TRBJ1-1,CASSPRTGVTEAFF,TGTGCCAGCAGTCCTCGGACAGGGGTCACTGAAGCTTTCTTT
TRBV15,NA,NA,TRBJ1-3,CATSRSRPAGSSGNTIYF,TGTGCCACCAGCAGATCCAGGCCGGCTGGCAGCTCTGGAAACACCATATATTTT
TRBV4-1,TRBD1,few,TRBJ1-1,CASSQWGQIAFF,TGCGCCAGCAGCCAGTGGGGACAGATTGCTTTCTTT
TRBV28,NA,NA,TRBJ1-1,CASSLSGAVGEAFF,TGTGCCAGCAGTTTATCGGGGGCTGTGGGTGAAGCTTTCTTT
TRBV6-1,NA,few,TRBJ2-5,CASSAEGRYQETQYF,TGTGCCAGCAGCGCCGAGGGCAGGTACCAAGAGACCCAGTACTTC
TRBV15,NA,few,TRBJ1-5,CATSSLRLSNQPQHF,TGTGCCACCAGCAGTTTACGGCTTAGCAATCAGCCCCAGCATTTT